This T cell receptor (beta chain) is from a study of cytomegalovirus exposure and HLA in healthy donors (dated by TCRdb to about 2017). Concerning the study at large: An earlier analysis of 550 to 700 of the donors reported 250 to 350 Gb of sequence data and 117 million unique TCR beta sequences from approximately 180 million T cells. To decide whether each TCR beta V gene segment behaved as functional or pseudogenic, an earlier analysis of several hundred of the donors relied on high-throughput TCR beta sequencing. About 280 gigabases of sequencing data and around 80 million unique TCR sequences made up an early release that covered fewer than 650 HLA-typed donors. Of the roughly 400 genotyped donors, 65% to 90% were placed in the genetic ancestry cluster associated with self-reported Caucasian donors. A later genetic analysis took genome-wide SNP genotypes for about 55% of the 666 donors and used that subset as a discovery cohort. The study combined high-throughput TCR immunosequencing, statistical association of individual TCRs with disease status, and machine learning to predict cytomegalovirus infection status. The T cell repertoires of about 700 subjects were profiled by immunosequencing and related to cytomegalovirus serostatus. Typing coverage differed by locus: A, B, C, DRB1 and DQB1 were typed in about 629-640 donors, DQA1 in about 560, DPA1 in some 570, and DPB1 in just under 490. Among roughly 370 genotyped donors of the cohort, an average of about 240,000 unique TCR beta nucleotide sequences were sequenced per donor, roughly a sixth of them non-productive. Rather than drawing on any new phenotypic data, the later analysis identified candidate immune exposures from TCR beta sequences and the way those sequences occurred across donors. Donor age, sex, ethnicity and CMV serostatus were collected together with the repertoire data. A later analysis re-examined previously published TCR beta repertoires from roughly 720 donors and added high-resolution HLA genotyping to investigate patterns of TCR occurrence. The study aimed to test whether cataloging public T cell receptors could reveal signatures of past pathogen exposure. Because of strong linkage in the cohort, 5 or 6 DR-DQ haplotypes were treated as single units for association and clustering. Along with the approximately 700-subject first cohort, a separate validation cohort of over a hundred different subjects was used. HLA typing included class I and class II loci at four-digit resolution. All discovery cohort repertoires had been generated using a single sequencing platform.

The cohort was made up of 666 healthy bone marrow donors. At the time of sampling, all cohort members were nominally healthy, though unrecorded immune exposures were likely present. The donor tested CMV seropositive, placing the donor among the 289 seropositive members of the cohort. A peripheral blood sample was provided by each donor, and peripheral blood mononuclear cells were used for TCR beta sequencing. The Qiagen DNeasy Blood Extraction Kit was used to extract genomic DNA from the blood cell samples. The library relied on the immunoSEQ multiplex PCR assay. The multiplex PCR relied on a mix of 60 forward primers for TCR Vbeta segments and 13 reverse primers for TCR Jbeta segments. The CDR3 region of rearranged TCR beta genes was amplified from genomic DNA by a multiplex PCR assay. The amplified TCR beta libraries were sequenced on the Illumina HiSeq System as 87-base-pair reads. Processing in the source paper ran as follows. A later analysis tallied around 80 million unique TCR beta chains across the 650 to 750 repertoires, and approximately 11 million of those chains were shared by two or more donors. Raw reads were error-corrected and collapsed into unique sequences with a nearest-neighbor algorithm that merged closely related sequences to remove PCR and sequencing errors. To assign V, D and J gene segments, CDR3 sequences were aligned to IMGT reference sequences. Each retained sequence needed at least a six-nucleotide match to both a V gene segment and a J gene segment. A rearrangement counted as productive if the CDR3 had no stop codons and remained in frame with V and J, and every other rearrangement counted as non-productive. Following IMGT convention, CDR3 was defined as the stretch from the second conserved V-encoded cysteine up to the conserved J-encoded phenylalanine. The earlier analysis of 587 of the donors excluded sequences that lacked an unambiguous match to a single V gene segment. In an earlier analysis of 587 of the donors, V segments were called functional above 56.7% productive rearrangements and were called segregating when the between-donor standard deviation exceeded 5%. To diagnose cytomegalovirus status from the catalog of TCR beta chain sequences, a statistical classification framework was built. In a later analysis, V and J genes were assigned by comparing TCR nucleotide sequences against IMGT/GENE-DB human TR gene sequences. In a later analysis, CDR3 sequences and most-parsimonious VDJ recombination scenarios were assigned using the TCRdist pipeline. In a later analysis, every TCR beta chain was defined by the combination of its CDR3 amino acid sequence and its V-gene family, and reads without a unique V-gene family were dropped. To address suspected cross-contamination and a sequencing artifact, a later analysis removed 592 highly shared, low-generation-probability nucleotide sequences. A later analysis calculated a clonal expansion index for each public chain from normalized within-repertoire ranks of inferred template counts. In a later analysis, generation probabilities were computed with a VDJ recombination model fitted to out-of-frame rearrangements, and the resulting probabilities were checked against IGoR. Hypergeometric tests were used in a later analysis to score TCR-TCR, TCR-HLA and TCR-CMV co-occurrence, with a repertoire-size bias correction applied to the TCR pairs. False discovery rates were estimated in a later analysis by permuting HLA or CMV assignments 20 times. In a later analysis, co-occurring TCRs were grouped with DBSCAN, and TCRdist sequence similarity was added when clustering was performed within HLA-allele-positive subsets. For co-occurrence clustering, repertoires with fewer than 30,000 or more than 120,000 public chains were excluded, along with five repertoires with anomalous nucleotide sharing. As stored in TCRdb, this immuneACCESS dataset retains in-frame rearrangements with V and J assigned. A fraction of the clones does not appear; measured against another copy, unresolved V genes explain less than half of the discrepancy, and the remainder lacks a known reason. V, J and clone size reflect that table, while D and trimming were determined from the DNA. Counted in this sample were approximately 180,000 clones; approximately 80% of them appeared once. 6% to 7.5% of the sample lies in the top ten.

As for this clone: Its antigen is unknown. No per-base quality is available; no much larger clone lies one base away.

The paper as a whole reports these results and caveats: Because counts were too low, roughly 18 rarely observed V segments, including chromosome 9 orphons, were left out of the earlier analysis of approximately 580 of the donors. Assigning TCR associations to individual alleles was difficult when HLA alleles, especially DR and DQ, strongly co-occurred. In this cohort, only TCR beta chains were sequenced, and detectable features were limited by the absence of alpha or paired-chain data. According to a later analysis, parvovirus B19, influenza, CMV and Epstein-Barr virus appeared linked to several top co-occurrence clusters. According to a later analysis, most CMV-associated TCR beta chains appeared to be HLA-restricted, and the HLA associations seemed to be driven largely by CMV exposure. CMV serostatus was the only immune exposure information available for the cohort. In a later genetic analysis, a missense DCLRE1C variant was associated with V-gene and J-gene trimming of TCR beta chains, and the association was replicated in an independent cohort. A further reported finding was that TCR beta sequences accurately predicted the HLA-A and HLA-B alleles for most subjects in the first cohort. Linkage disequilibrium might explain the correlated functional status among segregating V segments, but an unknown experimental factor could not be excluded. Some IMGT-functional V segments, including TRBV6-2 and TRBV6-3, could not be told apart with the 87-base-pair reads, so those segments were excluded. The authors suggested that the approach could potentially be extended to other disease states and immunological phenotypes. Roughly uniform sequencing depth across donors was assumed in presence/absence analyses, although this assumption may not hold. In an earlier analysis of about 540 of the donors, most TCR beta V segments were observed in productive rearrangements about 87% or about 30% of the time, broadly matching IMGT annotations. Most TCR sequences were observed very rarely across donors, whereas some public TCRs were present in many individuals. A group of highly shared sequence variants was considered likely to be a technical artifact of the sequencing pipeline. Compared with the 666-donor mean, donors in an Asian-associated ancestry cluster had fewer N-insertions in productive TCRs, according to a later genetic analysis. In a later analysis, HLA-associated TCR beta chains were found to be more clonally expanded and to have lower generation probabilities than equally common non-associated chains. In a later analysis, 16,951 TCR beta sequences were associated with specific HLA alleles at a false discovery rate of 0.05. In a later analysis, the rate of TCR association differed among HLA loci, with DRB1 alleles having the most associated TCRs and HLA-C alleles having the fewest. Three of the identified cytomegalovirus-associated TCR beta chains were confirmed in vitro to be specific for cytomegalovirus antigens. HLA typing was unavailable for some donors at each locus, so association tests used only the typed subset. In both the original and validation cohorts, the classifier was reported to diagnose cytomegalovirus status with high specificity and sensitivity. The study listed approximately 150 TCR beta chains as associated with cytomegalovirus.

Deletion took 5 bases off V and 8 bases off J, with a span of 12 bases between the germline ends. Looking up the germline V gene (reference sequence) yields CDR1 SEHNR and CDR2 FQNEAQ. The CDR3 goes from the cysteine to the phenylalanine over 12 residues. Only the CDR3 portion is preserved as DNA: 36 bases, with reading frame beginning at the first base. The sequence was collected from a man aged 25 to 40 in good health and CMV-seropositive. Recombination joined TRBV7-9 with TRBJ1-2; TRBD1 is perhaps the D gene, given 6 matching bases. The source material was PBMCs. In nucleotide form, the sequence is TGTGCCAGCAGCACCCGGACAGAAGGCTACACCTTC. Its protein reads: CASSTRTEGYTF. Where the CDR3 stops, the reference TRBV7-9 and TRBJ1-2 genes take over; the full variable domain is DTGVSQNPRHKITKRGQNVTFRCDPISEHNRLYWYRQTLGQGPEFLTYFQNEAQLEKSRLLSDRFSAERPKGSFSTLEIQRTEQGDSAMYLCASSTRTEGYTFGSGTRLTVV.